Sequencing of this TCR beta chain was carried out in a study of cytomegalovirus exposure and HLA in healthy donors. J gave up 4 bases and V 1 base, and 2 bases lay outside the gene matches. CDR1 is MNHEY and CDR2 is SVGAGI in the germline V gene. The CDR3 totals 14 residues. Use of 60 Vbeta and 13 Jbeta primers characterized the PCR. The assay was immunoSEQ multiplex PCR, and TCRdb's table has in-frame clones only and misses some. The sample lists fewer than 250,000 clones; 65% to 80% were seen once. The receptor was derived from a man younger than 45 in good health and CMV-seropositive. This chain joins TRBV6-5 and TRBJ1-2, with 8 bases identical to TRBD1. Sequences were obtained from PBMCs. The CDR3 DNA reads TGTGCCAGCAGTTACTACGGGACAGGCTATGGCTACACCTTC. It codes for CASSYYGTGYGYTF.